This T cell receptor beta chain is from a study of blood T cell repertoires in COVID-19. Study-level information: The origin of the acute and convalescent COVID-19 samples was the United States, Italy and Spain. In each case, the material was cDNA or gDNA derived from T cells, B-cell-depleted T cells, or PBMCs.

Sequencing used immunoSEQ multiplex PCR; TCRdb keeps in-frame clones, though not all of them. The data contain approximately 160,000 clones, around 86% of them singletons. Trimming at V came to 1 base and at J to 7 bases, leaving 5 bases not matched to a gene. The CDR3 spans 14 residues. CDR1 and CDR2 (germline): KGHSH, LQKENI. The sample comprised peripheral blood. This receptor was obtained from a man in his 70s who had recovered from COVID-19. The chain couples TRBV18 to TRBJ1-1; the match to TRBD1 covers 8 bases. CDR3 region: CASSPRQGTDEAFF. CDR3 sequence (DNA): TGTGCCAGCTCACCACGACAGGGGACGGATGAAGCTTTCTTT.